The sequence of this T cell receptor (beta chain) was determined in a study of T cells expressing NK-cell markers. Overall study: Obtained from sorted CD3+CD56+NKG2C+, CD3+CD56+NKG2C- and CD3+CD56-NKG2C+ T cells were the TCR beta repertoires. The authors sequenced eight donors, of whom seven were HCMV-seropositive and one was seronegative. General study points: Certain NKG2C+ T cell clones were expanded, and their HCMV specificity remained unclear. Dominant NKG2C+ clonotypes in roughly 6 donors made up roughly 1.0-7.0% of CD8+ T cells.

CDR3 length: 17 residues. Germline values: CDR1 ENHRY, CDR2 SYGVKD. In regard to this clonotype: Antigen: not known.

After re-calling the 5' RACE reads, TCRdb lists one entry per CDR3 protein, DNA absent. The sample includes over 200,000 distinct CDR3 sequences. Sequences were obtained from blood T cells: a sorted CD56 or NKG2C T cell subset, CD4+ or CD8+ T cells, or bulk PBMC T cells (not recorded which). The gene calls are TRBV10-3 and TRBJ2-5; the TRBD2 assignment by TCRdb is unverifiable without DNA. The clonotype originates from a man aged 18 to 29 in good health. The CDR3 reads CAISGKRGGSVAETQYF.